Listed here is a single T cell receptor (beta chain). The entry originates in a study of preoperative IRX-2 immunotherapy in early breast cancer. Some clones are missing from TCRdb's copy, which holds only in-frame ones; the method was immunoSEQ multiplex PCR. The data contain roughly 40,000 clones, 70% to 85% of them singletons. Trimming cost V 0 bases and J 5 bases, with 16 bases left between them. This CDR3 has 17 residues. As to treatment: preoperative locoregional IRX-2 cytokine immunotherapy. This phase Ib study tested locoregional IRX-2 cytokine immunotherapy given before surgery. The origin of this receptor is a human donor with breast cancer. The source material was tumor tissue, sampled after IRX-2 immunotherapy. This chain joins TRBV23-1 and TRBJ1-4; TRBD1 is a possible D gene (6 bases). TRBV23-1 is annotated as an ORF whose role is uncertain. DNA for the CDR3: TGCGCCAGCAGTCAATCTTTTATGGGACACCCAAATGAAAAACTGTTTTTT. This codes for CASSQSFMGHPNEKLFF.